This T cell receptor (beta chain) originates from a study of breast tumors, draining lymph nodes, adjacent tissues. Study-wide results and caveats: Tumor T cell lymph node origin was a supported hypothesis, not proven.

The lymph nodes were axillary draining lymph nodes from breast cancer patients. Germline assignment: CDR1 SEHNR and CDR2 FQNEAQ (reference sequence). The CDR3 loop spans 15 amino acids. V was trimmed by 1 base and J by 0 bases, leaving 7 bases between them. Via MiXCR, TCRdb re-called the multiplex PCR reads, giving one row per CDR3 protein. The data contain around 230,000 distinct CDR3 sequences, 32% of them singletons. This clonotype was detected ten times or more. Antigen: not known. The V gene is TRBV7-9, the J gene TRBJ2-4, with a possible D match to TRBD1 (5 bases). Source material: axillary lymph node tissue. The TCR sequence derives from a female donor with breast cancer. Some clones in this sample may be carry-over from other donors' samples. The DNA for the CDR3 is TGTGCCAGCAGCTTAGGGGGCACAGCCAAAAACATTCAGTACTTC. Translating gives CASSLGGTAKNIQYF.